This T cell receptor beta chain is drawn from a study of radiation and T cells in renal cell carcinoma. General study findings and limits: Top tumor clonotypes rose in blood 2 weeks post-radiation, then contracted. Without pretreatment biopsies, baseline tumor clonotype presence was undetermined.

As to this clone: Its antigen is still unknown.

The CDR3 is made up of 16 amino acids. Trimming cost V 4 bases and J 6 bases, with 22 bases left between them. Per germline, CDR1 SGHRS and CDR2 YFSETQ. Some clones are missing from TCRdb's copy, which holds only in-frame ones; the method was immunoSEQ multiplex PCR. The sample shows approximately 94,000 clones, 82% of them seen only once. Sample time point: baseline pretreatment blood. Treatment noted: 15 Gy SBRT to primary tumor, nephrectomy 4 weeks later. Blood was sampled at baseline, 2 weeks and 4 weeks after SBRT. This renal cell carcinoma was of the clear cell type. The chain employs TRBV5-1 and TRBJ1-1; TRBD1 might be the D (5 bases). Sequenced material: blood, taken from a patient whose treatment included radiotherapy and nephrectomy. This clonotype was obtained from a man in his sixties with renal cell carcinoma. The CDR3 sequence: CASSGSRGYGASEAFF. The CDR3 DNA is TGCGCCAGCAGCGGTTCGAGGGGATATGGAGCGTCTGAAGCTTTCTTT.